A selection of T cell receptor beta chains follows, all from one sample in a study of T cells in Graves' hyperthyroidism and ophthalmopathy. TCRdb ran MiXCR on the multiplex PCR reads and lists one entry per CDR3 protein. The table lists around 700,000 distinct CDR3 sequences, approximately 19% of them singletons, with approximately 15% in the top ten. Source material: blood. The receptors derive from a woman in her 50s with Graves' hyperthyroidism that later progressed to Graves' ophthalmopathy. Both conserved end residues are part of each CDR3. D genes are given only for firm matches.

j_gene	d_gene	v_gene	CDR3aa
TRBJ1-2	NA	TRBV4-2	CASNQGAHGYTF
TRBJ2-5	TRBD2	TRBV9	CASSVGLAGGSQETQYF
TRBJ2-5	TRBD1	TRBV10-3	CATGQGVGETQYF
TRBJ2-3	NA	TRBV30	CAWSDLDHREGNTQYF
TRBJ2-5	TRBD1	TRBV5-8	CASSYDRVETQYF
TRBJ2-1	TRBD1	TRBV13	CASSLGGTGFNEQFF
TRBJ1-5	NA	TRBV7-9	CASSLNQGQPQHF
TRBJ2-1	NA	TRBV7-2	CASSMPGQELYNEQFF
TRBJ2-5	NA	TRBV12-3/TRBV12-4	CASSRLLPQETQYF
TRBJ1-1	TRBD1	TRBV10-1	CASSETDRDTEAFF
TRBJ2-7	NA	TRBV20-1	CLPPGPYYEQYF
TRBJ1-3	NA	TRBV12-3/TRBV12-4	CASSLRQSYSGNTIYF
TRBJ1-2	NA	TRBV7-8	CASSEPGTGYTF
TRBJ1-3	NA	TRBV2	CASSEGIVSGNTIYF
TRBJ1-2	NA	TRBV4-2	CASSQLTAVGGTYGYTF
TRBJ2-2	TRBD1	TRBV7-6	CASSHDRGVRTGELFF
TRBJ2-7	NA	TRBV20-1	CSARRTPSYEQYF
TRBJ2-1	NA	TRBV30	CAWAGVSSYNEQFF
TRBJ2-7	NA	TRBV3-1	CASSQASVGPQQYF
TRBJ2-7	TRBD1	TRBV5-1	CASSLAGTGVHEQYF
TRBJ2-1	NA	TRBV29-1	CSVATTEYNEQFF
TRBJ1-2	NA	TRBV6-1	CASSSMGARYGYTF
TRBJ2-5	TRBD2	TRBV7-2	CASSLNGGASRETQYF
TRBJ1-1	TRBD1	TRBV5-1	CASSVQGAWTEAFF